This is a list of T cell receptor beta chains from one sample in a study of CD8+ T cells in alopecia areata. TCRdb's table, derived via immunoSEQ multiplex PCR, lists solely in-frame clones and lacks some. This sample has roughly 180,000 clones, with about three fifths found just once. The material was CD4+ T cells sorted from blood, obtained at week 4, from a patient treated with tofacitinib. These receptors came from a human donor with alopecia areata. The CDR3 runs from the conserved cysteine through the conserved F or W.

cdr3_length | j_call | v_call | cdr3_aa
15 | TRBJ1-6 | TRBV2 | CASSEGTVYNSPLHF
13 | TRBJ2-5 | TRBV5-6 | CASSSRDQETQYF
12 | TRBJ1-2 | TRBV29-1 | CSVDRGDYGYTF
14 | TRBJ1-1 | TRBV19 | CASSLDTVNTEAFF
13 | TRBJ2-1 | TRBV29-1 | CSVVGRGYNEQFF
13 | TRBJ1-1 | TRBV29-1 | CSASGGPNTEAFF
14 | TRBJ1-1 | TRBV10-2 | CASSESGLNTEAFF
15 | TRBJ2-3 | TRBV5-1 | CASSLAQAVPDTQYF
18 | TRBJ2-5 | TRBV12-5 | CASGLILPGRTGRETQYF
13 | TRBJ2-7 | TRBV30 | CAWRAGPSYEQYF
15 | TRBJ1-5 | TRBV5-1 | CASSDQTGGNQPQHF
15 | TRBJ2-3 | TRBV5-6 | CASEDGPTSTDTQYF
14 | TRBJ1-6 | TRBV7-6 | CASSRQGMNSPLHF
14 | TRBJ2-5 | TRBV29-1 | CSVRLTRNQETQYF
12 | TRBJ1-6 | TRBV19 | CASSTGELPLHF
12 | TRBJ2-1 | TRBV7-2 | CASREAGYEQFF
11 | TRBJ2-7 | TRBV6-5 | CASRRWDEQYF
16 | TRBJ2-5 | TRBV7-2 | CASSLLGRGFQETQYF
13 | TRBJ2-2 | TRBV29-1 | CSVTRVGGGELFF
13 | TRBJ2-3 | TRBV18 | CASSPDALDTQYF
15 | TRBJ2-3 | TRBV2 | CASTMYGGGTDTQYF
16 | TRBJ1-2 | TRBV27 | CASSSTGGGRVYGYTF
12 | TRBJ2-3 | TRBV30 | CAWGTGALTQYF